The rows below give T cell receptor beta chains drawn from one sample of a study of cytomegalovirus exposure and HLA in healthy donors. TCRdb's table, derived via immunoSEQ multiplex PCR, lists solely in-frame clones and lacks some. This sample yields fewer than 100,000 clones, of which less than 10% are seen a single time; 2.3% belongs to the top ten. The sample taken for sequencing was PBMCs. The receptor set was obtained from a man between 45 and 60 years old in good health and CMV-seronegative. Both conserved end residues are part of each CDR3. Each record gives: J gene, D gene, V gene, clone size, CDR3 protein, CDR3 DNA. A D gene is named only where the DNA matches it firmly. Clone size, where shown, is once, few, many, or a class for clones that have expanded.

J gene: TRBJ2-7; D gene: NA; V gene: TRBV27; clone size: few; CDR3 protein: CASSLSLGGYEQYF; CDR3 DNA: TGTGCCAGCAGTTTATCGTTAGGGGGCTACGAGCAGTACTTC
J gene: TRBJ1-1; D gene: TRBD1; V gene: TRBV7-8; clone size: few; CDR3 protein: CASSSRDSLNTEAFF; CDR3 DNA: TGTGCCAGCAGCTCTCGGGACAGCCTGAACACTGAAGCTTTCTTT
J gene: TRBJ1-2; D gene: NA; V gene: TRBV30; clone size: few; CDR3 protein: CAWSVQGGYTF; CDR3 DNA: TGTGCCTGGAGTGTTCAGGGTGGCTACACCTTC
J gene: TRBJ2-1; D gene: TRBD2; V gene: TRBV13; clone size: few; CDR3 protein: CASSLGEGGGRAGNEQFF; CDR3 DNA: TGTGCCAGCAGCTTAGGCGAGGGGGGCGGGAGGGCCGGGAATGAGCAGTTCTTC
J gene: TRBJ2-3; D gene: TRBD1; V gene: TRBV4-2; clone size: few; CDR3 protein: CASSPRDREADTQYF; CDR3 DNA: TGTGCCAGCAGCCCCCGGGACAGGGAGGCAGATACGCAGTATTTT
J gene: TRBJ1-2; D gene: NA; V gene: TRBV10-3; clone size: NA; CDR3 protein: CAISSTGTLYGYTF; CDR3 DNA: TGTGCCATCAGTTCGACAGGAACTCTCTATGGCTACACCTTC
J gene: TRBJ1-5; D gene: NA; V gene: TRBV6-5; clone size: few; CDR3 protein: CASSYSKQGIQPQHF; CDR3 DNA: TGTGCCAGCAGTTACTCGAAGCAGGGGATACAGCCCCAGCATTTT
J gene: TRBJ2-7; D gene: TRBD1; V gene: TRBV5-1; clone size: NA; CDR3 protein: CASSRTGVSYEQYF; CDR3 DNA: TGCGCCAGCAGCCGGACAGGGGTTAGCTACGAGCAGTACTTC
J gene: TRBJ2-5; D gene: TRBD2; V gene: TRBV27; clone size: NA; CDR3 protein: CASSTLLAGGRRETQYF; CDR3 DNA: TGTGCCAGCAGTACTTTACTAGCGGGGGGCCGAAGGGAGACCCAGTACTTC
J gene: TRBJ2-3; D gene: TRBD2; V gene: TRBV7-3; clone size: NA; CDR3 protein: CASSLLAGTSTDTQYF; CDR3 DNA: TGTGCCAGCAGCCTACTAGCGGGTACTAGCACAGATACGCAGTATTTT
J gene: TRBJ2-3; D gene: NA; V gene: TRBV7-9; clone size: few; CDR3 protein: CASSPRLGDTQYF; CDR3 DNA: TGTGCCAGCAGCCCCCGACTGGGAGATACGCAGTATTTT
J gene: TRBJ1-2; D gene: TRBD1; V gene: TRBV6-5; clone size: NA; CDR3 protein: CASFRDRASGYTF; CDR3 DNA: TGTGCCAGCTTCCGGGACAGGGCCTCTGGCTACACCTTC
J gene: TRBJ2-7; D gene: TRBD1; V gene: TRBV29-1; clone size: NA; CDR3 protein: CSVRWTGNYEQYF; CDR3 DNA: TGCAGCGTTCGTTGGACAGGGAACTACGAGCAGTACTTC
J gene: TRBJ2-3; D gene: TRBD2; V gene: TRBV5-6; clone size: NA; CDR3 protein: CASSLAGGPGDTQYF; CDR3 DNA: TGTGCCAGCAGCTTGGCGGGGGGGCCTGGCGATACGCAGTATTTT
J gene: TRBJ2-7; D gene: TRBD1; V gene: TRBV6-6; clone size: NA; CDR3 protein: CASSLGTGPRDQYF; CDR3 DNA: TGTGCCAGCAGTCTTGGGACAGGGCCGAGAGACCAGTACTTC
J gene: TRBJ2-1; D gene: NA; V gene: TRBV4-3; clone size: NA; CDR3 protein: CASSQDLAGSGRYAYEQFF; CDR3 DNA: TGCGCCAGCAGCCAAGATCTCGCGGGGAGTGGGAGGTATGCCTACGAGCAGTTCTTC
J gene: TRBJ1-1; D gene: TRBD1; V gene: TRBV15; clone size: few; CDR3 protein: CATSRDRAGTEAFF; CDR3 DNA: TGTGCCACCAGCAGGGACAGGGCGGGTACTGAAGCTTTCTTT
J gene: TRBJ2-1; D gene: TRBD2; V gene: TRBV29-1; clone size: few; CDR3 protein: CSVKRGGSYNEQFF; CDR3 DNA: TGCAGCGTCAAACGGGGGGGCTCCTACAATGAGCAGTTCTTC
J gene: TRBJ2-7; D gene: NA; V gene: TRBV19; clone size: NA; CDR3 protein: CASSIGGQGHAYEQYF; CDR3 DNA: TGTGCCAGTAGTATAGGGGGGCAGGGACATGCCTACGAGCAGTACTTC
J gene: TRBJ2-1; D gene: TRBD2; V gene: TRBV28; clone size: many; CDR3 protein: CASRSDRLAGGAPSYNEQFF; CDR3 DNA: TGTGCCAGCAGATCCGATCGACTAGCGGGAGGCGCCCCATCATACAATGAGCAGTTCTTC
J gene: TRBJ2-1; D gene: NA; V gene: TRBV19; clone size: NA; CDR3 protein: CASTRGAEQFF; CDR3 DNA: TGTGCCAGTACCCGGGGGGCCGAGCAGTTCTTC
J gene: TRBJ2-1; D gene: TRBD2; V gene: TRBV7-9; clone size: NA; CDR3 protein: CASSQREGSDEQFF; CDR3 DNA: TGTGCCAGCAGTCAGCGGGAGGGCAGCGATGAGCAGTTCTTC
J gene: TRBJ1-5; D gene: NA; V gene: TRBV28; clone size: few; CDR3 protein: CASSSSKTEHTPNSNQPQHF; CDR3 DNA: NA
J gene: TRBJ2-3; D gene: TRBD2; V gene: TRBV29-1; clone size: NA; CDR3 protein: CSAWRGGLDTQYF; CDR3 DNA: TGCAGCGCATGGCGGGGGGGCCTAGATACGCAGTATTTT
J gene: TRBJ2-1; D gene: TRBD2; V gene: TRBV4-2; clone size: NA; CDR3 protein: CASSQEDIGLARSNEQFF; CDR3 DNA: TGTGCCAGCAGCCAAGAAGATATTGGACTAGCGCGCTCCAATGAGCAGTTCTTC
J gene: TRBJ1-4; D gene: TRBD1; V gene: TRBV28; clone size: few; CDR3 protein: CASSLSGGEEKLFF; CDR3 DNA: TGTGCCAGCAGTTTATCAGGGGGAGAGGAAAAACTGTTTTTT
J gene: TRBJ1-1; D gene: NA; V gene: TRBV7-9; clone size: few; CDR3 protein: CASSRTDPGAEAFF; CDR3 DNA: TGTGCCAGCAGCCGGACGGACCCGGGGGCTGAAGCTTTCTTT
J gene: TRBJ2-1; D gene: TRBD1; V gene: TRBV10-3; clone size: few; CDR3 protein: CAIRPGQGVNEQFF; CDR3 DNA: TGTGCCATCAGACCGGGACAGGGGGTCAATGAGCAGTTCTTC
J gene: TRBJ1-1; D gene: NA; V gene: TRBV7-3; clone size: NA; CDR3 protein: CASSVQGNTEAFF; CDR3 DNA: TGTGCCAGCAGCGTACAGGGTAACACTGAAGCTTTCTTT
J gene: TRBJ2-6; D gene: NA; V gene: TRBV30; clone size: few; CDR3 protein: CAWSTGIPLSGANVLTF; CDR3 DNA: TGTGCCTGGAGTACAGGGATCCCCCTCTCTGGGGCCAACGTCCTGACTTTC
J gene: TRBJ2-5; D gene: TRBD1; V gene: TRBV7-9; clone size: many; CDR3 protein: CASRPRTTGAGETQYF; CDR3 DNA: TGTGCCAGCAGGCCGAGGACGACAGGGGCGGGGGAGACCCAGTACTTC
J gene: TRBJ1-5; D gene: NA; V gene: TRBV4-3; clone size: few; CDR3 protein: CASSQDKTNQPQHF; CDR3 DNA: TGCGCCAGCAGCCAAGATAAAACTAATCAGCCCCAGCATTTT
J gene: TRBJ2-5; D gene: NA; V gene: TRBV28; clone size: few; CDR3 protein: CASSFPGVLEWAQETQYF; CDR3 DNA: TGTGCCAGCAGTTTCCCCGGGGTTTTGGAATGGGCCCAAGAGACCCAGTACTTC
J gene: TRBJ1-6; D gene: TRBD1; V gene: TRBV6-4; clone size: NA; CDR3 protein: CASSDSTGENSPLHF; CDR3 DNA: TGTGCCAGCAGTGACTCCACAGGGGAGAATTCACCCCTCCACTTT
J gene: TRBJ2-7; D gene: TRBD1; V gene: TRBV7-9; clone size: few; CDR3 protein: CASSSPTGAYEQYF; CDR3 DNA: TGTGCCAGCAGCTCCCCCACAGGGGCCTACGAGCAGTACTTC
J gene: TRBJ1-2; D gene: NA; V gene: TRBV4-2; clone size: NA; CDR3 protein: CASSQDVQDIYGYTF; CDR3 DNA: TGTGCCAGCAGCCAAGATGTCCAGGACATCTATGGCTACACCTTC
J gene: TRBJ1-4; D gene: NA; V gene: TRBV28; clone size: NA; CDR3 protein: CASNSGSSQPKLFF; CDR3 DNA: TGTGCCAGCAACTCTGGGAGCTCCCAGCCAAAACTGTTTTTT
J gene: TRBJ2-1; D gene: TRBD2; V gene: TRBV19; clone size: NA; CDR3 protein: CASISSGREGLDEQFF; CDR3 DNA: TGTGCCAGCATATCTAGCGGGAGGGAAGGTTTGGATGAGCAGTTCTTC
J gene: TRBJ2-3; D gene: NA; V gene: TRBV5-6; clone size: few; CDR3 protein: CASSFPQGYTDTQYF; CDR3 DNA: TGTGCCAGCAGCTTCCCCCAGGGATACACAGATACGCAGTATTTT
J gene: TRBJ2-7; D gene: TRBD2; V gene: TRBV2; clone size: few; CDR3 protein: CAARSGVSYEQYF; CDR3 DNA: TGTGCCGCCCGGAGCGGGGTTAGCTACGAGCAGTACTTC
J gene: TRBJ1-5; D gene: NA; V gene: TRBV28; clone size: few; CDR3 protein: CASRETGLQPQHF; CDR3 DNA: TGTGCCAGCAGAGAGACAGGATTACAGCCCCAGCATTTT
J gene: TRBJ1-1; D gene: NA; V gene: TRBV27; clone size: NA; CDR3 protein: CASSPVREPNFEAFF; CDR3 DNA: TGTGCCAGCAGTCCTGTCCGGGAACCTAATTTTGAAGCTTTCTTT
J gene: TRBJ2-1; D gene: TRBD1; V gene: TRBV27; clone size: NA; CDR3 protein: CASPITGVYNEQFF; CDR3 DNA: TGTGCCAGCCCGATAACAGGGGTCTACAATGAGCAGTTCTTC
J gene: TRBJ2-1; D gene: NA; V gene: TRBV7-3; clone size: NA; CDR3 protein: CASSPGTGTFYNEQFF; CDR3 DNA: TGTGCCAGCAGCCCTGGAACAGGGACCTTCTACAATGAGCAGTTCTTC
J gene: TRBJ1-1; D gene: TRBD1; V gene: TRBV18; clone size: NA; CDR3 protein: CASSPLRTGGTEAFF; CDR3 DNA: TGTGCCAGCTCACCCCTTAGGACAGGAGGCACTGAAGCTTTCTTT
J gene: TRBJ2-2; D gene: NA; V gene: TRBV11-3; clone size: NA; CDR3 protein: CASSSREAGELFF; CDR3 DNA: TGTGCCAGCAGCTCCAGAGAGGCCGGGGAGCTGTTTTTT
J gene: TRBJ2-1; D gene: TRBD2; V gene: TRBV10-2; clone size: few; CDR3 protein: CASSDPPGGYGNEQFF; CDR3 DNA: TGCGCCAGCAGCGACCCCCCGGGGGGTTACGGCAATGAGCAGTTCTTC
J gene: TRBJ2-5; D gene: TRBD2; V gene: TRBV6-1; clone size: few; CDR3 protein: CASSESGTRTETQYF; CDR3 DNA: TGTGCCAGCAGTGAATCAGGGACTAGGACCGAGACCCAGTACTTC
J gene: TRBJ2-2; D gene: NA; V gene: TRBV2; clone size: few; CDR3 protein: CASMRDSNTGELFF; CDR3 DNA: TGTGCCAGCATGCGAGACTCTAACACCGGGGAGCTGTTTTTT
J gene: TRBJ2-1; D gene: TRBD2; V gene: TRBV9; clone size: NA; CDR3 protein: CASSVSGRAVGNEQFF; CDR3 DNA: TGTGCCAGCAGCGTTTCCGGGAGGGCTGTTGGGAATGAGCAGTTCTTC
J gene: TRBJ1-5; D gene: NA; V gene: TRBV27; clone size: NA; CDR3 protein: CASSPKGGVSNQPQHF; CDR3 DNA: TGTGCCAGCAGTCCTAAGGGCGGGGTTAGCAATCAGCCCCAGCATTTT
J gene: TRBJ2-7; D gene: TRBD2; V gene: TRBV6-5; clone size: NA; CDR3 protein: CASSYSGAGGEQYF; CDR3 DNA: TGTGCCAGCAGTTACTCAGGGGCGGGGGGCGAGCAGTACTTC
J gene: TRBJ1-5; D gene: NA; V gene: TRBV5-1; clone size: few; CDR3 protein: CASSLGGVPNQPQHF; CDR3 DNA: TGCGCCAGCAGCTTGGGCGGGGTTCCCAATCAGCCCCAGCATTTT
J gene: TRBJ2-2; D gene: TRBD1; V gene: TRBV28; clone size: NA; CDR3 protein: CASRPGQGAGELFF; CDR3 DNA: TGTGCCAGCAGGCCGGGACAGGGAGCCGGGGAGCTGTTTTTT